The sequence of this T cell receptor (beta chain) was determined in a study of graft-versus-host responses after intestinal transplantation. Overall study: Transplants given to recipients were multivisceral, liver-intestinal, or isolated intestinal.

Researchers processed graft tissue to release intraepithelial and lamina propria lymphocytes. Produced via immunoSEQ multiplex PCR; TCRdb's table is partial and in-frame only. The sample shows approximately 60,000 clones, around nine tenths of them seen only once. The sample here was ileum tissue, taken 350 to 400 days after transplant. The receptor was isolated from a human patient who received an intestinal transplant, so some T cells may come from the graft donor.

DNA of the CDR3: TGTGCCAGCAGTTTAGGAGACCCGGGAGGCCAAGAGACCCAGTACTTC. Amino acids: CASSLGDPGGQETQYF. The rearrangement uses TRBV28 and TRBJ2-5; 7 positions agree with TRBD2. This CDR3 has 16 amino acids. Germline V CDR1 and CDR2: MDHEN, SYDVKM. Trimming removed 2 bases from V and 1 base from J; junction bases left unmatched: 7.